This T cell receptor beta chain was identified in a study of OX40 agonist ivuxolimab in advanced cancers. About the research overall: Cancers in dose escalation were hepatocellular, melanoma, renal cell and head and neck. Prior checkpoint blockade (anti-PD-1, anti-PD-L1 or anti-CTLA-4) was permitted; 35% to 50% had it.

About this clone: The antigen is not known.

This table comes from immunoSEQ multiplex PCR, and its TCRdb copy is limited to in-frame clones, with some not included. The sample shows more than 50,000 clones, around 88% of them seen only once. Study conclusions and caveats: Averaged across samples, CD8+ T cells carried more expanded clones than CD4+ did. Dose levels from 0.1 to 3.0 mg/kg saw CD4+ and CD8+ blood T cells expand clonally by week 6.

This clonotype originated in an adult with an advanced solid tumor such as melanoma, head and neck, liver or kidney cancer. The sequencing used CD4+ or CD8+ T cells sorted from blood, collected in a trial of the OX40 agonist ivuxolimab.

This CDR3 reads CASSQGGTEVNEKLFF. The CDR3 bases are TGCGCCAGCAGCCAAGGTGGGACGGAAGTTAATGAAAAACTGTTTTTT. The genes are TRBV4-3 and TRBJ1-4, with D maybe TRBD1 (5 bases). This CDR3 comprises 16 residues. V lost 1 base to trimming and J lost 4 bases, with 13 bases between them. Per germline, CDR1 LGHNA and CDR2 YSLEER.